A single sample gave rise to the 26 T cell receptor beta chains below, sequenced in a study of cytomegalovirus exposure and HLA in healthy donors. Researchers ran the PCR with 60 Vbeta and 13 Jbeta primers. The repertoire was sequenced with immunoSEQ multiplex PCR; TCRdb's copy has only in-frame clones and lacks some. The table includes about 94,000 clones, 81% detected once. The sample taken for sequencing was PBMCs. The receptors originated from a human donor in good health.

This chain connects TRBV30 to TRBJ2-3; 10 bases line up with TRBD2. CDR3 length equals 15 residues. Germline V gene lookup returns CDR1 GTSNPN and CDR2 SVGIG (reference sequence). Losses at the gene ends were 3 bases for V and 6 bases for J; bases not matched to a gene: 9. This CDR3 is CAWSHGAGGPDTQYF. The CDR3 nucleotides are TGTGCCTGGAGCCACGGAGCGGGGGGGCCTGATACGCAGTATTTT.

V usage is TRBV29-1 and J usage is TRBJ2-7, with 7 bases identical to TRBD1. Germline CDR1 SQVTM, CDR2 ANQGSEA. The ends lost 6 bases at V and 4 bases at J; junction bases unmatched: 6. CDR3 length: 12 residues. CDR3 DNA: TGCAGCGTGTTGACAGGGTGGTACGAGCAGTACTTC. Translated, it gives CSVLTGWYEQYF.

The V and J genes are TRBV5-1 and TRBJ1-3; 9 bases line up with TRBD1. After removal of 4 bases from V and 0 bases from J, the junction contained 11 bases not matched to a gene. In germline, CDR1 is SGHRS, CDR2 YFSETQ. The CDR3 is made up of 18 amino acids. The CDR3 protein is CASSAGQGTPHSGNTIYF. As DNA, the CDR3 is TGCGCCAGCAGCGCGGGACAGGGAACCCCTCACTCTGGAAACACCATATATTTT.

The V call is TRBV7-8, the J call TRBJ2-2; 8 bases line up with TRBD1. After removal of 5 bases from V and 8 bases from J, the junction contained 1 base not matched to a gene. The germline V gene encodes CDR1 SGHVS and CDR2 FQNEAQ. CDR3 size: 12 residues. This CDR3 is CASSQGAGELFF. The CDR3, as DNA: TGTGCCAGCAGCCAGGGGGCAGGGGAGCTGTTTTTT. The full variable domain, with the rest looked up from reference TRBV7-8 and TRBJ2-2, is GAGVSQSPRYKVAKRGQDVALRCDPISGHVSLFWYQQALGQGPEFLTYFQNEAQLDKSGLPSDRFFAERPEGSVSTLKIQRTQQEDSAVYLCASSQGAGELFFGEGSRLTVL.

The chain uses TRBV5-4 and TRBJ2-3; weak D call: TRBD1 (6 bases). The germline CDR1 and CDR2 sequences are SGHNT and YYREEE (reference sequence). The CDR3 length is 14 residues. The V and J ends lost 2 bases and 3 bases respectively, with 10 bases between them. CDR3 region: CASSFRGGTDTQYF. In nucleotides, the CDR3 is TGTGCCAGCAGCTTCAGGGGCGGAACAGATACGCAGTATTTT.

This clone has just one count. The V gene is TRBV29-1, the J gene TRBJ2-5; the match to TRBD1 covers 7 bases. The assigned J gene may be wrong: the sequence end matches TRBJ2-7 better. This CDR3 is 16 amino acids long. Germline V gene sequence: CDR1 SQVTM, CDR2 ANQGSEA. The CDR3 sequence: CSVEGQGKSLRYEQYF. CDR3 DNA sequence: TGCAGCGTTGAAGGACAGGGAAAATCCCTTCGCTACGAGCAGTACTTC.

The chain carries TRBV7-9 and TRBJ1-5; a weak D match, TRBD1 (6 bases). This CDR3 is built from 14 residues. V was pared by 0 bases and J by 5 bases, with 8 bases between. Per germline, CDR1 SEHNR and CDR2 FQNEAQ (reference sequence). CDR3 nucleotides: TGTGCCAGCAGCTTAGCGCAGGGGTATCAGCCCCAGCATTTT. Translating it yields CASSLAQGYQPQHF. The variable domain in full, with the rest retrieved from reference TRBV7-9 and TRBJ1-5, is DTGVSQNPRHKITKRGQNVTFRCDPISEHNRLYWYRQTLGQGPEFLTYFQNEAQLEKSRLLSDRFSAERPKGSFSTLEIQRTEQGDSAMYLCASSLAQGYQPQHFGDGTRLSIL.

V is TRBV6-4 and J is TRBJ2-3; 9 positions match TRBD2. Germline V gives CDR1 MRHNA, CDR2 SNTAGT. CDR3 length: 14 residues. Trimming removed 5 bases from V and 3 bases from J; junction bases left unmatched: 3. The CDR3, as DNA: TGTGCCAGCAGTCTGACTAGCGGAACAGATACGCAGTATTTT. It is translated as CASSLTSGTDTQYF.

The V and J genes are TRBV11-1 and TRBJ1-2; D gene ambiguous. The V end was cut by 5 bases, the J end by 4 bases, with 11 bases between. The CDR3 runs to 13 residues. Germline CDR1 SGHAT, CDR2 FQDESV (reference sequence). The CDR3 bases are TGTGCCAGCAGCCAAGACGGACTCTATGGCTACACCTTC. Protein product: CASSQDGLYGYTF.

The chain uses TRBV6-4 and TRBJ1-2, with TRBD1 matching 9 bases. Per germline, CDR1 MRHNA and CDR2 SNTAGT. Trimming removed 7 bases from V and 2 bases from J; junction bases left unmatched: 17. The CDR3 has 18 amino acids. CDR3 protein: CASNLPLRVGQGNYGYTF. For the CDR3, the DNA is TGTGCCAGCAACCTCCCTTTGAGGGTGGGACAGGGCAACTATGGCTACACCTTC.

V usage is TRBV6-1 and J usage is TRBJ1-4, with TRBD1 matching over 10 bases. V lost 0 bases to trimming and J lost 7 bases; unmatched junction nucleotides: 2. The CDR3 is 15 amino acids. Germline CDR1 reads MNHNS; CDR2 reads SASEGT. Here the CDR3 DNA reads TGTGCCAGCAGTGAAGCAGGGACAGGGGTTGAAAAACTGTTTTTT. This gives the protein CASSEAGTGVEKLFF.

This clone was seen more than once but under ten times. The chain recombines TRBV2 with TRBJ2-7; 11 bases fit TRBD1. This CDR3 has 15 amino acids. CDR1 SNHLY and CDR2 FYNNEI come from the germline V gene. V dropped 6 bases and J dropped 2; count of bases not matched to a gene: 6. The CDR3 DNA reads as TGTGCCAGCAGACCTGAGGGACAGGGGGCCTACGAGCAGTACTTC. This encodes CASRPEGQGAYEQYF.

The chain recombines TRBV19 with TRBJ1-2, with D possibly being TRBD1 (5 bases). Germline V lookup: CDR1 LNHDA, CDR2 SQIVND (reference sequence). The CDR3 is made up of 14 amino acids. Trimming left V 7 bases short and J 8 bases short, with 20 bases between. The CDR3 nucleotides are TGTGCCAGTACTAAGGAGGGGATTCTCTCCGGCTACACCTTC. Amino acid sequence: CASTKEGILSGYTF.

The chain combines TRBV5-1 with TRBJ2-7; 7 bases fit TRBD1. V lost 3 bases and J lost 4; bases outside the gene matches: 7. Germline V gene lookup returns CDR1 SGHRS and CDR2 YFSETQ. The CDR3 runs to 14 residues. DNA for the CDR3: TGCGCCAGCAGCTCAACCGGGACAGTTTACGAGCAGTACTTC. Its translation is CASSSTGTVYEQYF.

The chain employs TRBV7-2 and TRBJ1-1; a possible D gene is TRBD1 (5 bases). CDR1 is SGHTA, CDR2 FQGNSA, per germline. Trimming pared 1 base from V and 2 bases from J, leaving 11 bases between. The CDR3 has 15 amino acids. The chain's CDR3 is CASSLDAGVNTEAFF. CDR3 nucleotides: TGTGCCAGCAGCTTAGACGCGGGGGTAAACACTGAAGCTTTCTTT.

V and J are TRBV20-1 and TRBJ2-3, with D perhaps TRBD2 (6 bases). Germline V lookup: CDR1 DFQATT, CDR2 SNEGSKA (reference sequence). The CDR3 loop spans 11 amino acids. Trimming cost V 7 bases and J 2 bases, with 7 bases left between them. The CDR3 sequence is CSGGDTDTQYF. The CDR3 bases are TGCAGTGGGGGGGACACAGATACGCAGTATTTT.

This chain links TRBV7-3 with TRBJ2-7; TRBD2 aligns across 7 bases. The CDR3 covers 13 residues. The germline CDR1 and CDR2 sequences are SGHTA and FQGTGA. With 1 base clipped from V and 5 bases from J, the junction kept 2 bases outside the gene matches. CDR3 sequence: CASSLIRGDEQYF. The CDR3, as DNA: TGTGCCAGCAGCTTAATTCGGGGGGACGAGCAGTACTTC.

The CDR3 here is CASSSQGADYGYTF. The CDR3, as DNA: TGTGCCAGCAGCTCACAGGGGGCCGATTATGGCTACACCTTC. This chain uses TRBV7-9 with TRBJ1-2; TRBD1 agrees at 9 bases. The CDR3 has 14 residues. J lost 5 bases, V lost 4 bases, and 5 bases had no gene match. Germline CDR1 SEHNR, CDR2 FQNEAQ (reference sequence).

The J gene is TRBJ1-1, the V gene TRBV6-5, with 7 nucleotides matching TRBD1. This CDR3 is built from 14 residues. The V gene's germline CDR1 is MNHEY and CDR2 SVGAGI. The V and J ends lost 2 bases and 4 bases, in that order; junction bases with no gene match: 4. The CDR3 DNA follows: TGTGCCAGCAGTTACGTCGCAGGGGGCACTGAAGCTTTCTTT. Protein: CASSYVAGGTEAFF.

The V and J genes are TRBV9 and TRBJ2-7, with a possible D match to TRBD1 (6 bases). Germline V gene sequence: CDR1 SGDLS, CDR2 YYNGEE. This CDR3 is built from 13 residues. With 5 bases removed from V and 4 bases from J, the gap between germline ends came to 13 bases. The CDR3 protein is CASSGQSAYEQYF. DNA of the CDR3: TGTGCCAGCAGTGGACAGTCCGCTTACGAGCAGTACTTC.

This chain connects TRBV7-3 to TRBJ2-3; D is unresolved. Trimming took off 6 bases at V and 1 base at J, with 11 bases between the two ends. CDR1 and CDR2 (germline): SGHTA, FQGTGA. The CDR3 is made up of 14 amino acids. The CDR3 nucleotides read TGTGCCAGCAGTCCTAGTTTAGGCACAGATACGCAGTATTTT. It translates to CASSPSLGTDTQYF.

The chain has TRBV7-6 and TRBJ2-5; possible D gene TRBD2, 5 bases. The end of the DNA aligns better with TRBJ2-7, so the J call may be wrong. The CDR3 totals 17 residues. CDR1 is SGHVS and CDR2 is FNYEAQ in the germline V gene. CDR3 loop: CASSLVAPAASSYEQYF. CDR3 nucleotide sequence: TGTGCCAGCAGCTTAGTAGCTCCAGCGGCGAGCTCCTACGAGCAGTACTTC.

This clone occurred once. V and J are TRBV4-1 and TRBJ2-7, with 8 nucleotides matching TRBD1. Trimming cost V 0 bases and J 4 bases; bases outside gene matches: 2. CDR1 MGHRA and CDR2 YSYEKL come from the germline V gene. This CDR3 contains 14 residues. CDR3 in DNA: TGCGCCAGCAGCCAAGACGGACAGGGATACGAGCAGTACTTC. This gives the protein CASSQDGQGYEQYF.

The chain carries TRBV30 and TRBJ2-2; 12 bases map to TRBD1. The CDR3 is 16 amino acids. Germline V gene lookup returns CDR1 GTSNPN and CDR2 SVGIG (reference sequence). The junction had 9 bases not matched to a gene; V was cut back by 3 bases and J by 7 bases. CDR3 protein: CAWSVGTGGASGELFF. CDR3 coding DNA: TGTGCCTGGAGCGTCGGGACAGGGGGCGCGAGCGGGGAGCTGTTTTTT. Complete variable domain (other parts from reference TRBV30 and TRBJ2-2): SQTIHQWPATLVQPVGSPLSLECTVEGTSNPNLYWYRQAAGRGLQLLFYSVGIGQISSEVPQNLSASRPQDRQFILSSKKLLLSDSGFYLCAWSVGTGGASGELFFGEGSRLTVL.

This chain uses TRBV7-6 with TRBJ2-2; possible D gene TRBD2, 5 bases. This CDR3 spans 17 amino acids. Germline CDR1 is SGHVS and CDR2 is FNYEAQ. V was trimmed by 5 bases and J by 2 bases, leaving 18 bases between them. This chain's CDR3 is CASSLRYGGLNTGELFF. The DNA of the CDR3 is TGTGCCAGCAGCCTACGCTACGGCGGGCTCAACACCGGGGAGCTGTTTTTT.

This sequence joins TRBV6-5 and TRBJ1-1; 9 nucleotides line up with TRBD1. CDR1 MNHEY and CDR2 SVGAGI come from the germline V gene. V shed 5 bases, J shed 6 bases, and the junction held 7 bases outside the gene matches. This CDR3 is built from 14 residues. CDR3 region: CASSTWTGAAEAFF. The CDR3, as DNA: TGTGCCAGCAGTACCTGGACAGGGGCCGCTGAAGCTTTCTTT.